A selection of T cell receptor beta chains follows, all from one sample in a study of T-cell memory formation after mild COVID-19. TCRdb re-analysed the 5' RACE reads in MiXCR, keeping a single row per CDR3 protein. In the table there are about 470,000 distinct CDR3 sequences, 25% of which are singletons. Sequenced sample: PBMCs or a T cell subset sorted from them (not recorded which). The origin of the receptors is an adult woman who had mild COVID-19 (a few samples of this study predate the infection). Cell type and time point are not known. Each CDR3 is given with its conserved first and last residue. Fields, in order: V gene, J gene, CDR3 protein.

V gene: TRBV12-3/TRBV12-4; J gene: TRBJ2-5; CDR3 protein: CASSFSQGYETQYF
V gene: TRBV11-3; J gene: TRBJ1-2; CDR3 protein: CASSLAGVYSSGYTF
V gene: TRBV6-5; J gene: TRBJ2-1; CDR3 protein: CASSYSAGGLHNEQFF
V gene: TRBV12-3/TRBV12-4; J gene: TRBJ2-7; CDR3 protein: CASRTSVVDEQYF
V gene: TRBV20-1; J gene: TRBJ2-1; CDR3 protein: CSARRLADLSYNEQFF
V gene: TRBV5-1; J gene: TRBJ1-2; CDR3 protein: CASSPDRFGGYTF
V gene: TRBV18; J gene: TRBJ2-6; CDR3 protein: CASSSTGPATANVLTF
V gene: TRBV19; J gene: TRBJ2-3; CDR3 protein: CASRRQQGPTDTQYF
V gene: TRBV7-8; J gene: TRBJ2-5; CDR3 protein: CASSTGLAGGPRGETQYF
V gene: TRBV7-3; J gene: TRBJ2-3; CDR3 protein: CASTAVGGSLDTQYF
V gene: TRBV29-1; J gene: TRBJ2-7; CDR3 protein: CSVESDSSSYEQYF
V gene: TRBV4-1; J gene: TRBJ2-7; CDR3 protein: CASSLNLGAYEQYF
V gene: TRBV20-1; J gene: TRBJ2-5; CDR3 protein: CSSAGGQETQYF
V gene: TRBV9; J gene: TRBJ2-1; CDR3 protein: CASSVAPGQGIFNEQFF
V gene: TRBV19; J gene: TRBJ1-4; CDR3 protein: CASSIRSRDEKLFF
V gene: TRBV6-1; J gene: TRBJ2-7; CDR3 protein: CASKANYEQYF
V gene: TRBV15; J gene: TRBJ1-5; CDR3 protein: CATSRGDSLLEGHNQPQHF
V gene: TRBV5-1; J gene: TRBJ2-5; CDR3 protein: CASSLSGTSGGKETQYF
V gene: TRBV7-2; J gene: TRBJ1-2; CDR3 protein: CASSLGLAQSRYGYTF
V gene: TRBV6-1; J gene: TRBJ2-4; CDR3 protein: CASSVDRGQGIQYF
V gene: TRBV7-9; J gene: TRBJ2-7; CDR3 protein: CASSSPYSPLSGTTYYEQYF
V gene: TRBV20-1; J gene: TRBJ2-1; CDR3 protein: CSARDPGAGARQFF
V gene: TRBV5-1; J gene: TRBJ2-2; CDR3 protein: CASSLPSGTTRTGELFF
V gene: TRBV7-3; J gene: TRBJ1-4; CDR3 protein: CASSSGPNEKLFF
V gene: TRBV4-2; J gene: TRBJ2-2; CDR3 protein: CASSPSSSGGDTGELFF
V gene: TRBV7-9; J gene: TRBJ2-1; CDR3 protein: CASSLAGRTSYNEQFF
V gene: TRBV11-2; J gene: TRBJ1-2; CDR3 protein: CASSTGLGGPLNYGYTF
V gene: TRBV19; J gene: TRBJ2-5; CDR3 protein: CASSSRGIPTETQYF
V gene: TRBV19; J gene: TRBJ1-1; CDR3 protein: CASRVGTEAFF